In its sample, the clone carrying this T cell receptor (beta chain) was seen many times. The source of the sample is a study of T cells in Graves' hyperthyroidism and ophthalmopathy. CDR1 MDHEN and CDR2 SYDVKM come from the germline V gene. The CDR3 loop spans 14 amino acids. The V segment lost 7 bases and the J segment 6 bases; nucleotides outside the gene matches: 9. Amplified TCR beta CDR3 regions derived from RNA transcripts. The HTBI primer set drove a first-round RT-PCR of the TCR CDR3. TCRdb reanalysed the multiplex PCR reads using MiXCR and keeps one entry per CDR3 protein. The data hold hundreds of thousands of distinct CDR3 sequences, with 14% observed a single time.

This clonotype was obtained from a woman aged 45-65 years with Graves' ophthalmopathy. The source material was blood. The chain is built from TRBV28 and TRBJ2-1, with 7 nucleotides matching TRBD2. CDR3 protein: CASTWGGRGNEQFF. In DNA form, the CDR3 reads TGTGCCAGCACCTGGGGGGGGAGGGGCAATGAGCAGTTCTTC.